This T cell receptor (beta chain) was profiled in a study of blood T cells in healthy people across ages. The authors ran a second PCR of roughly 6 to 12 cycles using a sample-barcoded 5' primer and a J-beta primer mix. Carrying 12 random nucleotides, a template-switch adaptor labeled each individual cDNA molecule. TCRdb reprocessed the 5' RACE reads via MiXCR and lists one record per CDR3 protein. This table holds 800,000 to 950,000 distinct CDR3 sequences, roughly 29% found once. This clonotype was detected only once. V was cut by 7 bases and J by 5 bases, with 15 bases left in between. There are 13 residues in the CDR3. CDR1 MNHEY and CDR2 SVGEGT come from the germline V gene. This sample was also put to use in a study of T cells of mothers and their children. That source adds: All extracted RNA went into cDNA synthesis, about 1.4 ug per 15 ul. Over 9.5 million reads per mother and roughly 3 million per child were obtained.

Sequenced: blood. The TCR sequence derives from a woman aged 40 to 50 in good health. The chain recombines TRBV6-2 or TRBV6-3 with TRBJ2-7; D possibly corresponds to TRBD1 (6 bases). The DNA for the CDR3 is TGTGCCAGCACCGCACAGGGTTCCCACGAGCAGTACTTC. Translation gives CASTAQGSHEQYF.